The sequence of this T cell receptor (beta chain) was determined in a study of blood T cell repertoires in COVID-19. Generated by immunoSEQ multiplex PCR, the TCRdb table keeps only in-frame clones and is missing some. The table includes 140,000 or so clones, 87% detected once. Sequenced input: peripheral blood. The TCR sequence derives from a woman aged 45-59 years with acute or convalescent COVID-19.

The CDR3 DNA is TGTGCCAGCAGCCAAAACCCAGGGGAATTAGCACCCCTCCACTTT. Its protein product is CASSQNPGELAPLHF. This chain joins TRBV3-1 (or the pseudogene TRBV3-2) and TRBJ1-6; the D gene is possibly TRBD1 (6 bases). The CDR3 runs to 15 residues. The germline gives CDR1 LGHDT, CDR2 YNNKEL (reference sequence). The V gene lost 2 bases and the J gene lost 11 bases, with 16 bases spanning the gap.